This TCR beta chain was recorded in a study of CD8 T cells in Susac syndrome (dated by TCRdb to between 2017 and 2020). In terms of the full investigation: The study used repertoire sequencing to test whether antigen drove CD8+ T cell activation and differentiation in Susac syndrome.

Turning to this clonotype: The clone's antigen remains unknown. The input lacks base qualities; no much larger clone sits a single base away.

Trimming removed 1 base from V and 1 base from J; the gene matches leave 13 bases unexplained. CDR1 is given as LNHDA and CDR2 as SQIVND, both from the germline V gene (reference sequence). There are 19 amino acids in the CDR3, from cysteine to phenylalanine inclusive. The only DNA kept is the CDR3, 57 bases in frame from the first base. RNA was extracted with the RNeasy kit and about 0.5 to 1 ug was reverse transcribed using random hexamers. The immunoSEQ multiplex PCR assay, which covers 54 Vbeta and 13 Jbeta segments, was used to amplify TCR beta CDR3 regions. Bias from PCR amplification was corrected by using a synthetic template baseline for primer optimization and for computational correction. The published analysis was carried out like this. Reads were annotated to V, D and J genes per IMGT and analyzed with immunoSEQ Analyzer, keeping only productive sequences. Clonality was computed as one minus Shannon entropy normalized by log2 of the number of productive unique sequences. For each patient and control, public and private clones were evaluated within the 100 most prevalent clones. A clone was defined as Susac-specific if it was absent from the healthy and MS cohorts, from roughly 980 published viral clones and from other ImmuneACCESS disease sequences. Using fastp trimming at Q25 and MiXCR clonotype assembly, TCRdb reanalyzed the public sequencing data and kept in-frame beta chains. Rows with one shared CDR3 protein collapse into an entry with the most common genes and DNA. V and J calls and clone size were set by TCRdb, not the authors. The sample table holds some 120,000 distinct CDR3 sequences, of which around 94% were seen once. The ten largest clonotypes hold 0.095% to 0.15% of the sample.

The investigation overall reported the following: The TCR sequencing and HLA analysis was acknowledged to have included a relatively small number of individuals.

Peripheral blood CD8+ and CD4+ T cells from healthy donors, Susac syndrome patients and multiple sclerosis patients were profiled using high-throughput TCR beta sequencing. Multiple sclerosis controls were treatment-naive patients with stable or active relapsing-remitting disease fulfilling revised McDonald criteria. Bulk CD8+ and CD4+ T cells were purified magnetically by negative isolation, whereas CD8+ TEMRA cells were enriched by FACS. Blood was drawn into EDTA tubes, processed within 24 hours, and PBMCs were isolated by density gradient centrifugation. PBMCs intended for TCR sequencing were cryopreserved in liquid nitrogen and thawed later in a water bath at 37 degrees C. A purity of at least 90% was achieved for sorted or isolated CD4+, CD8+ and CD8+ TEMRA cells.

Input material: CD4+ T cells from PBMCs. The receptor was derived from a human donor with multiple sclerosis. This chain joins TRBV19 to TRBJ1-5, with TRBD1 matching 7 junction bases. CDR3 sequence: CASSIGAFAGQLSNQPQHF. The sequence in DNA is TGTGCCAGTAGTATAGGCGCCTTCGCGGGACAGCTGAGCAATCAGCCCCAGCATTTT.